These T cell receptor beta chains were read from a single sample in a study of CD8 T cells in Susac syndrome. TCRdb re-called the immunoSEQ multiplex PCR reads through MiXCR, storing one row per CDR3 protein. Here the sample spans 100,000 or so distinct CDR3 sequences, about 95% being singletons. The material sequenced was CD8+ T cells from PBMCs. The source of these receptors is a human donor with Susac syndrome. Each CDR3 is given with its conserved first and last residue. Each record gives: V gene, clone size, J gene, D gene, CDR3 protein, CDR3 DNA. D genes are given only for firm matches. Clone size is shown for a subset of rows, as once, few, many or a class of expanded clone.

>TRBV7-2|.|TRBJ2-7|.
CASSLTRVTLYEQYF
TGTGCCAGCAGCTTAACCCGCGTAACACTCTACGAGCAGTACTTC
>TRBV9|.|TRBJ2-1|.
CASSVQSGLGNEQFF
TGTGCCAGCAGCGTTCAATCGGGGCTAGGGAATGAGCAGTTCTTC
>TRBV6-6|.|TRBJ2-5|.
CASSPIHQETQYF
TGTGCCAGCAGTCCGATCCACCAAGAGACCCAGTACTTC
>TRBV5-1|.|TRBJ2-1|.
CASSLSEYNEQFF
TGCGCCAGCAGCTTGTCGGAGTACAATGAGCAGTTCTTC
>TRBV29-1|.|TRBJ2-1|.
CSVEGLGINEQFF
TGCAGCGTTGAGGGACTGGGGATAAATGAGCAGTTCTTC
>TRBV12-3/TRBV12-4|few|TRBJ2-1|.
CASSLGASGYNEQFF
TGTGCCAGCAGTTTGGGGGCTAGCGGATACAATGAGCAGTTCTTC
>TRBV2|.|TRBJ1-2|TRBD1
CASRQGYGYTF
TGTGCCAGCCGACAGGGGTATGGCTACACCTTC
>TRBV11-2|.|TRBJ2-1|.
CASGTQSADTKFF
TGTGCCAGCGGCACACAGTCGGCCGACACGAAGTTCTTC
>TRBV25-1|.|TRBJ2-7|TRBD1
CASSQGAIDEQYF
TGTGCCAGCAGTCAGGGGGCGATTGACGAGCAGTACTTC
>TRBV28|.|TRBJ2-5|.
CASSMLSAGETQYF
TGTGCCAGCAGCATGCTCTCCGCGGGAGAGACCCAGTACTTC
>TRBV14|.|TRBJ1-3|.
CASSRTENTIYF
TGTGCCAGCAGCCGGACGGAAAACACCATATATTTT
>TRBV6-6|.|TRBJ1-2|.
CASSYAGGYTF
TGTGCCAGCAGTTACGCGGGTGGCTACACCTTC
>TRBV12-3/TRBV12-4|.|TRBJ1-3|.
CASTLSGNTIYF
TGTGCCAGCACCCTTTCTGGAAACACCATATATTTT
>TRBV6-2/TRBV6-3|few|TRBJ2-5|.
CASSYRVGAETQYF
TGTGCCAGCAGTTACCGGGTCGGGGCAGAGACCCAGTACTTC
>TRBV3-1|.|TRBJ1-2|TRBD1
CASRLGQGANYGYTF
TGTGCCAGCAGACTGGGACAGGGAGCTAACTATGGCTACACCTTC
>TRBV15|.|TRBJ1-4|.
CATSRGAEATNEKLFF
TGTGCCACCAGCAGAGGAGCGGAGGCAACTAATGAAAAACTGTTTTTT
>TRBV25-1|once|TRBJ2-3|.
CASSAAGSWGTDTQYF
TGTGCCAGCAGTGCGGCAGGTAGTTGGGGCACAGATACGCAGTATTTT
>TRBV20-1|once|TRBJ1-1|.
CSARVVTDHTEAFF
TGCAGTGCTCGTGTCGTAACAGACCACACTGAAGCTTTCTTT
>TRBV1|.|TRBJ2-2|.
CTTGVWLFTGELFF
TGCACCACAGGGGTATGGCTTTTCACCGGGGAGCTGTTTTTT
>TRBV6-4|.|TRBJ2-3|TRBD2
CASSDGTSGSTDTQYF
TGTGCCAGCAGTGACGGGACTAGCGGGAGCACAGATACGCAGTATTTT
>TRBV23-1|.|TRBJ2-1|.
CASMEGDPEQFF
TGCGCCAGCATGGAGGGGGATCCTGAGCAGTTCTTC
>TRBV28|.|TRBJ2-7|.
CASSGTGSSYEQYF
TGTGCCAGCAGTGGGACGGGTAGCTCCTACGAGCAGTACTTC
>TRBV6-5|.|TRBJ2-6|.
CASSYSYEPSGANVLTF
TGTGCCAGCAGTTACTCCTACGAGCCCTCTGGGGCCAACGTCCTGACTTTC
>TRBV12-3/TRBV12-4|.|TRBJ2-6|.
CASSFFPSGANVLTF
TGTGCCAGCAGTTTCTTCCCCTCTGGGGCCAACGTCCTGACTTTC
>TRBV18|once|TRBJ2-2|.
CASSPPGQGIAGELFF
TGTGCCAGCTCACCACCGGGGCAGGGGATCGCCGGGGAGCTGTTTTTT
>TRBV29-1|.|TRBJ2-5|TRBD1
CSAKDRGPQFGETQYF
TGCAGCGCCAAGGACAGGGGGCCGCAATTTGGGGAGACCCAGTACTTC
>TRBV15|once|TRBJ2-7|TRBD2
CATSSPGSGLDEQYF
TGTGCCACCAGCAGTCCCGGTAGCGGGCTCGACGAGCAGTACTTC
>TRBV27|once|TRBJ2-7|TRBD2
CASRLAGNDEQYF
TGTGCCAGCAGACTAGCGGGGAACGACGAGCAGTACTTC
>TRBV15|.|TRBJ2-1|.
CATSRGWSANEQFF
TGTGCCACCAGCAGAGGATGGAGCGCGAATGAGCAGTTCTTC
>TRBV9|.|TRBJ2-4|TRBD1
CASSADDRVRYF
TGTGCCAGCAGCGCAGACGACAGGGTACGGTACTTC
>TRBV6-4|.|TRBJ2-1|.
CASSSNLEGNEQFF
TGTGCCAGCAGTTCTAACCTAGAGGGCAATGAGCAGTTCTTC
>TRBV7-9|.|TRBJ2-5|TRBD2
CASRPAGGETQYF
TGTGCCAGCAGACCAGCGGGGGGTGAGACCCAGTACTTC
>TRBV14|.|TRBJ2-5|.
CASSQAGAGETQYF
TGTGCCAGCAGCCAAGCGGGCGCCGGGGAGACCCAGTACTTC
>TRBV3-1|.|TRBJ1-2|.
CASSTTGGANYGYTF
TGTGCCAGCAGCACTACAGGAGGGGCTAACTATGGCTACACCTTC
>TRBV3-1|.|TRBJ2-7|.
CASTGAFYEQYF
TGTGCCAGCACCGGGGCCTTCTACGAGCAGTACTTC
>TRBV27|.|TRBJ2-1|TRBD2
CASSSLAVSGPYNEQFF
TGTGCCAGCAGTTCGCTAGCGGTCTCGGGGCCTTACAATGAGCAGTTCTTC
>TRBV20-1|.|TRBJ2-2|.
CSARPPVGLYTGELFF
TGCAGTGCTAGACCTCCCGTGGGTCTCTACACCGGGGAGCTGTTTTTT
>TRBV15|.|TRBJ2-3|TRBD2
CATSREPLAGADTQYF
TGTGCCACCAGCAGAGAACCCCTAGCGGGGGCAGATACGCAGTATTTT
>TRBV14|.|TRBJ2-3|TRBD2
CASSQDPDGGADTQYF
TGTGCCAGCAGCCAAGATCCGGACGGGGGGGCCGATACGCAGTATTTT
>TRBV29-1|.|TRBJ2-7|.
CSVVLSGATWEQYF
TGCAGCGTTGTACTCTCGGGAGCTACGTGGGAGCAGTACTTC
>TRBV24-1|.|TRBJ2-7|.
CATSDNSYEQYF
TGTGCCACCAGCGACAATAGCTACGAGCAGTACTTC
>TRBV9|.|TRBJ2-1|TRBD2
CASSKSGGNEQFF
TGTGCCAGCAGCAAGAGCGGGGGTAATGAGCAGTTCTTC
>TRBV20-1|.|TRBJ1-2|TRBD1
CSAREVRGTGAHYGYTF
TGCAGTGCTAGAGAAGTTCGGGGGACAGGGGCCCACTATGGCTACACCTTC
>TRBV4-1|once|TRBJ1-6|.
CASSQGSAQGLNSPLHF
TGCGCCAGCAGCCAAGGCAGCGCGCAGGGACTAAATTCACCCCTCCACTTT
>TRBV29-1|.|TRBJ2-5|.
CSVEEFRGRYKETQYF
TGCAGCGTTGAAGAATTCCGGGGAAGGTACAAAGAGACCCAGTACTTC
>TRBV19|.|TRBJ2-7|TRBD2
CASSIVRGEGEQYF
TGTGCCAGTAGTATCGTGCGGGGGGAAGGCGAGCAGTACTTC
>TRBV4-1|.|TRBJ2-1|.
CASSRPGRLSYNEQFF
TGCGCCAGCAGCCGGCCGGGACGGCTCTCCTACAATGAGCAGTTCTTC
>TRBV5-4|.|TRBJ1-2|.
CASSLAGITNYGYTF
TGTGCCAGCAGCTTGGCAGGGATCACGAACTATGGCTACACCTTC
>TRBV28|.|TRBJ1-2|.
CASTVDSPPYGYTF
TGTGCCAGCACCGTAGACAGTCCCCCCTATGGCTACACCTTC
>TRBV28|.|TRBJ2-5|TRBD1
CASSVWDSLQETQYF
TGTGCCAGCAGCGTTTGGGACAGCCTCCAAGAGACCCAGTACTTC
>TRBV20-1|.|TRBJ2-1|.
CSARGTPNEQFF
TGCAGTGCGAGAGGTACTCCCAATGAGCAGTTCTTC